The entry below gives a single T cell receptor beta chain sequence along with its context. Assay used: immunoSEQ multiplex PCR; TCRdb lists only in-frame clones, some missing. The sample has 150,000 to 180,000 clones; roughly 80% are singletons. The sample is drawn from a study of blood T cell repertoires in COVID-19. V was clipped by 5 bases and J by 2 bases; unmatched bases: 7. CDR1 and CDR2 from the germline V gene are SGHTA and FQGNSA. The CDR3 spans 16 residues. This TCR was recovered from a woman in her sixties or seventies with COVID-19, enrolled during active disease. The specimen sequenced was peripheral blood. This chain connects TRBV7-2 to TRBJ1-5; TRBD1 aligns across 9 bases. The CDR3 spells CASSRLGQGGNQPQHF. The CDR3 nucleotides are TGTGCCAGCAGCCGCCTGGGACAGGGCGGCAATCAGCCCCAGCATTTT.